This T cell receptor (beta chain) was sequenced in a study of human T cells and chemical hapten exposure. On the study more broadly: Patients, a majority of them female, were diagnosed with alopecia areata, totalis or universalis. TCR yields differed between samples (mainly from small differences in pooled library volume). Study findings and constraints: While controls formed fewer of them, expanded TCRs formed significantly more large CDR3 similarity clusters.

TCRdb processed the RACE reads anew with MiXCR; each CDR3 protein has one entry. The data show around 380,000 distinct CDR3 sequences, 4.8% seen once. The time point is: patch test 1, 2 weeks after DPC sensitization. Stated treatment: therapeutic diphenylcyclopropenone sensitization with weekly scalp DPC. Prior to application of each patch test, blood was drawn. This clonotype was detected many times. Its antigen is undetermined. Germline CDR1 is LGHDT and CDR2 is YNNKEL (reference sequence). The ends were cut back, 0 bases at V and 11 bases at J, with 14 bases in the middle. CDR3 length: 14 residues. This chain joins TRBV3-1 and TRBJ2-4; tentatively, D is TRBD1 (6 bases). Sample: whole blood, taken in connection with sensitization to the hapten diphenylcyclopropenone (DPC). The source is a woman aged 45-60 years with alopecia areata. Some clones in this sample may be carry-over from other donors' samples. CDR3 loop: CASSQDQTGKLQYF. Written as DNA, the CDR3 is TGTGCCAGCAGCCAAGATCAGACAGGCAAACTTCAGTACTTC.